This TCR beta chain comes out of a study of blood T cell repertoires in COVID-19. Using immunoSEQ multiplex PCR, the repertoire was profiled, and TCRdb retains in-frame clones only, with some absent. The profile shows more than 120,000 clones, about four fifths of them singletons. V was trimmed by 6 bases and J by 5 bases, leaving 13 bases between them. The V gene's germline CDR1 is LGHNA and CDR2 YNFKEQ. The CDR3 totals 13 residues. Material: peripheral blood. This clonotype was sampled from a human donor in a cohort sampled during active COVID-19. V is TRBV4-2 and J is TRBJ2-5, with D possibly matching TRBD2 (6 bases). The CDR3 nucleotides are TGTGCCAGCAGACCGCGTGGGGGGGAGACCCAGTACTTC. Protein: CASRPRGGETQYF.